These T cell receptor beta chains were read from a single sample in a study of cytomegalovirus exposure and HLA in healthy donors. The table came from immunoSEQ multiplex PCR; TCRdb's copy has only in-frame clones and leaves some out. This table holds approximately 120,000 clones, around 77% found once. Sequencing was performed on PBMCs. The origin of the receptors is a middle-aged woman in good health and CMV-seropositive. Each CDR3 is given with its conserved first and last residue. Each record gives: CDR3 protein, CDR3 DNA, D gene, J gene, clone size, V gene. D genes are given only for firm matches. Size is omitted from some rows. Given values are once, few, many or a class for expanded clones.

CASRPSGSGLEFF TGTGCCAGTAGACCTAGCGGGAGTGGGTTGGAGTTCTTC TRBD2 TRBJ2-1 NA TRBV19
CASSLGGVYEQYF TGTGCCAGCAGCTTGGGGGGGGTCTACGAGCAGTACTTC NA TRBJ2-7 NA TRBV5-6
CASSRDSSDEQFF TGTGCCAGCAGCCGGGACTCGAGCGATGAGCAGTTCTTC NA TRBJ2-1 NA TRBV27
CASTSGGWYPPSYGYTF TGTGCCAGCACCTCCGGCGGTTGGTACCCCCCTAGCTATGGCTACACCTTC NA TRBJ1-2 few TRBV28
CASRSGMNTEAFF TGCGCCAGCCGGAGCGGTATGAACACTGAAGCTTTCTTT NA TRBJ1-1 NA TRBV5-1
CASRSSGQGLETQYF TGTGCCAGCAGATCTTCGGGACAGGGTTTGGAGACCCAGTACTTC TRBD1 TRBJ2-5 NA TRBV2
CASSQDRGTSGYEQYF TGCGCCAGCAGCCAAGACCGAGGGACTAGCGGCTACGAGCAGTACTTC TRBD2 TRBJ2-7 once TRBV4-1
CASILETVTYNEQFF TGTGCCAGCATCCTCGAGACAGTCACTTACAATGAGCAGTTCTTC NA TRBJ2-1 NA TRBV2
CASSWASVDTQYF TGTGCCAGCAGCTGGGCTAGCGTAGATACGCAGTATTTT NA TRBJ2-3 NA TRBV5-4
CASSPGSNYGYTF TGTGCCAGTAGTCCCGGGTCTAACTATGGCTACACCTTC NA TRBJ1-2 NA TRBV19
CASSSGGLSNQPQHF TGTGCCAGTAGTAGTGGCGGGTTGAGCAATCAGCCCCAGCATTTT NA TRBJ1-5 NA TRBV19
CASRPEQETQYF TGCGCCAGCAGACCAGAACAAGAGACCCAGTACTTC NA TRBJ2-5 once TRBV5-1